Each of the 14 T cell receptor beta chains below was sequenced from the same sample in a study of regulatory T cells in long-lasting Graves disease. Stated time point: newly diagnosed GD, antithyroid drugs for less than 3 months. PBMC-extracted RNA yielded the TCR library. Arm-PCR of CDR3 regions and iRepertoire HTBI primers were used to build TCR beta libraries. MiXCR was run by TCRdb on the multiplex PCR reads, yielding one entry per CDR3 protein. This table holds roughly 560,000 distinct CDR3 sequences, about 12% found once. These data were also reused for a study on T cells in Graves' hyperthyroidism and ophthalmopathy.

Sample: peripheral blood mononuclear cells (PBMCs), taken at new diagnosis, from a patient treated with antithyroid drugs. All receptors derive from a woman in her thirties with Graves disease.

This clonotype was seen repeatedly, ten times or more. CDR3 amino acids: CSASWQKSTDTQYF. In nucleotides, the CDR3 is TGCAGTGCTAGTTGGCAGAAGAGCACAGATACGCAGTATTTT. The chain recombines TRBV20-1 with TRBJ2-3; D is undetermined. CDR3 length: 14 residues. Germline assignment: CDR1 DFQATT and CDR2 SNEGSKA (reference sequence). The V and J ends lost 3 bases and 0 bases respectively, with 10 bases between them.

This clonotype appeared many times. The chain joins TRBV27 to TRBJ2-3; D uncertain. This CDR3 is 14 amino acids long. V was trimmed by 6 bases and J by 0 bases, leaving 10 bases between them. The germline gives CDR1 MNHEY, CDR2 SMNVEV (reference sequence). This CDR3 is CASRKLTSTDTQYF. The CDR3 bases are TGTGCCAGCAGAAAACTAACTAGCACAGATACGCAGTATTTT.

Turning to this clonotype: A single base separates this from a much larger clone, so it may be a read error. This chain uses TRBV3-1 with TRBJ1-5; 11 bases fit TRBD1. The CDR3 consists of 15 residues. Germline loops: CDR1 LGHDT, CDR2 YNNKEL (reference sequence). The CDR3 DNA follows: TGTGCCGGCAGCGGGACAGGGGGTTTCGGTCAGCCCCAGCATTTT. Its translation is CAGSGTGGFGQPQHF.

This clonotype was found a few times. CDR3 bases: TGCGCCAGCAGCTTGGCCACCAGGACAGATACGCAGTATTTT. Its protein product is CASSLATRTDTQYF. The chain joins TRBV5-1 to TRBJ2-3; no firm D call. V was shortened by 0 bases and J by 3 bases, with 8 bases between the two germline ends. CDR1 and CDR2 from the germline V gene are SGHRS and YFSETQ. CDR3 length equals 14 residues.

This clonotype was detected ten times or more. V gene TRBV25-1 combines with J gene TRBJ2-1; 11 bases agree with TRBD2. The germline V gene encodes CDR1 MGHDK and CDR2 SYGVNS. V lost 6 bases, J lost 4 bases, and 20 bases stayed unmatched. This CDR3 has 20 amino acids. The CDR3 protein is CASRPVGGRLAGSIYNEQFF. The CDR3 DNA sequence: TGTGCCAGCAGACCGGTCGGGGGGAGACTAGCGGGGTCAATTTACAATGAGCAGTTCTTC.

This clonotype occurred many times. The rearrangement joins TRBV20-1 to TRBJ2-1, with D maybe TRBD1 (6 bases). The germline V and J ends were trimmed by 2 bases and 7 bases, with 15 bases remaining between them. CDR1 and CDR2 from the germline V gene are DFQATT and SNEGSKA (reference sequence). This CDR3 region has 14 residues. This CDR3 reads CSARFHTGFNEQFF. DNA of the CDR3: TGCAGTGCTAGATTCCACACAGGGTTTAATGAGCAGTTCTTC.

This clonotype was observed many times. The CDR3 bases are TGTGCCAGCAGTTCTCGACCGCCACAGGGCAATCAGCCCCAGCATTTT. As protein: CASSSRPPQGNQPQHF. The chain carries TRBV27 and TRBJ1-5; tentative D call: TRBD1 (5 bases). Deletions cut 4 bases from V and 2 bases from J, with 15 bases between. The germline CDR1 and CDR2 sequences are MNHEY and SMNVEV (reference sequence). CDR3 size: 16 residues.

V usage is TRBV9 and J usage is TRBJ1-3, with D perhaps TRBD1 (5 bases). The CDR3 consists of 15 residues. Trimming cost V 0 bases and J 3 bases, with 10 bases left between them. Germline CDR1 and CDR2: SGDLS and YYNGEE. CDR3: CASSVGGDGGNTIYF. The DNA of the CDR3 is TGTGCCAGCAGCGTAGGAGGGGACGGTGGAAACACCATATATTTT.

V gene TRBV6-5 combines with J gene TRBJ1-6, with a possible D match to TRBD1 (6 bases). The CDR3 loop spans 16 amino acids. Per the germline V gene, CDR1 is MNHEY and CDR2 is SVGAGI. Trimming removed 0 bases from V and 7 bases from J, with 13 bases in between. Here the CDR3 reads CASSYSLQGRNSPLHF. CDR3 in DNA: TGTGCCAGCAGTTACTCTCTACAGGGTCGGAATTCACCCCTCCACTTT.

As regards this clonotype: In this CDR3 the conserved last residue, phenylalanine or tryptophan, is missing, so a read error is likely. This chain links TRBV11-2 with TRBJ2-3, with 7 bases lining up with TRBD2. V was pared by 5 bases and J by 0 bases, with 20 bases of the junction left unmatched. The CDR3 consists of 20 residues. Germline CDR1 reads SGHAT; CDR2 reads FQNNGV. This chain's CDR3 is CASSLPTLAGVGSSTDTQYV. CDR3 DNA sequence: TGTGCCAGCAGCCTCCCTACTTTGGCGGGAGTGGGATCTAGCACAGATACGCAGTATGTT.

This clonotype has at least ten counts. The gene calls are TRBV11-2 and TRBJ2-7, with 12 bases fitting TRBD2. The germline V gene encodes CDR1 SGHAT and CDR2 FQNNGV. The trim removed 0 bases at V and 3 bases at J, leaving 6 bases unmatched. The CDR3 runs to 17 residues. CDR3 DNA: TGTGCCAGCAGCTTAGATCTTCTAGCGGGAGGGGACTACGAGCAGTACTTC. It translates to CASSLDLLAGGDYEQYF.

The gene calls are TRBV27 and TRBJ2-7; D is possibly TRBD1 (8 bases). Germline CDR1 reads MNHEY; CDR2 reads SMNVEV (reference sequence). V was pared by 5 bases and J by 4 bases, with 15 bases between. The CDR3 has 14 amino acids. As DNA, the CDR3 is TGTGCCAGCAGTAACAGGGGGGGCTATTACGAGCAGTACTTC. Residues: CASSNRGGYYEQYF.

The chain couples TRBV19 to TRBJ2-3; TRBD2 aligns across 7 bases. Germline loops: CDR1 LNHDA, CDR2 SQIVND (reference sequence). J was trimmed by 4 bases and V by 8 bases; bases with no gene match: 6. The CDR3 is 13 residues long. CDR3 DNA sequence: TGTGCCAGTGGGGCGGGAGACCCAGATACGCAGTATTTT. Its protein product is CASGAGDPDTQYF.

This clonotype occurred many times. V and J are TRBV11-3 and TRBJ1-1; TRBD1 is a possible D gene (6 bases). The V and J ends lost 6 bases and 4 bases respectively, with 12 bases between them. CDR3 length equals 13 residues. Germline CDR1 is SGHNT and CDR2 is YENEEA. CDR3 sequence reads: CASRPRGGTEAFF. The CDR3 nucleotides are TGTGCCAGCAGACCGAGGGGGGGCACTGAAGCTTTCTTT.